This T cell receptor (beta chain) was profiled in a study of blood T cell repertoires in COVID-19. At the level of the study: PBMCs, B-cell-depleted T cells, or T cells provided the cDNA or gDNA that made up the material.

Germline V lookup: CDR1 LNHDA, CDR2 SQIVND (reference sequence). The CDR3 covers 14 residues. J lost 2 bases, V lost 6 bases, and 6 bases had no gene match. Original data processing: Reference gene primer amplification in the assay estimated nucleated cell counts. Produced via immunoSEQ multiplex PCR; TCRdb's table is partial and in-frame only. V and J calls and clone size are given by that table; D and trimming were obtained from the DNA. Here the sample spans tens of thousands of clones, about 86% being singletons. The receptor's source is a woman older than 75 with active or convalescent COVID-19. Sequencing input: peripheral blood. This chain connects TRBV19 to TRBJ2-5; 7 bases match TRBD2. CDR3 sequence reads: CASSPGGIQETQYF. The CDR3 region has the DNA TGTGCCAGTAGCCCCGGGGGGATTCAAGAGACCCAGTACTTC.